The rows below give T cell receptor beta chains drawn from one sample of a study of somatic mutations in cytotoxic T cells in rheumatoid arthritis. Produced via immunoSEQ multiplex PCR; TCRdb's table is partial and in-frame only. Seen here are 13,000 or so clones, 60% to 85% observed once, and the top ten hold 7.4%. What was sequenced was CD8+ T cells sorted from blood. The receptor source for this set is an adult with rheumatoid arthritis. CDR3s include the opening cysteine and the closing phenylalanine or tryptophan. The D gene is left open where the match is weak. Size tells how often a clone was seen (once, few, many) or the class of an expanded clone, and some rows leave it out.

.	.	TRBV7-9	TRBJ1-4	TGTGCCAGCAGCTCCTCGGCCTGGGGTAATGAAAAACTGTTTTTT	CASSSSAWGNEKLFF
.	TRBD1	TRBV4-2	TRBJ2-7	TGTGCCAGCAGCCAGGGACAGGGCTCCGAGCAGTACTTC	CASSQGQGSEQYF
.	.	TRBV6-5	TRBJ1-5	TGTGCCAGCAGTTCCCAGCCGGCGGGCAATCAGCCCCAGCATTTT	CASSSQPAGNQPQHF
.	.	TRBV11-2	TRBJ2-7	TGTGCCAGCAGCCCCTGGGGGGGGCCCTACGAGCAGTACTTC	CASSPWGGPYEQYF
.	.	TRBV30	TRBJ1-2	TGTGCCTGGACCCCCCTGTATGGCTACACCTTC	CAWTPLYGYTF
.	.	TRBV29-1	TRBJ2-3	TGCAGCGTTGAAGATCCTTCCGGGACTCCATTTGCAGATACGCAGTATTTT	CSVEDPSGTPFADTQYF
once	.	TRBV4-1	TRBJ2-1	TGCGCCAGCAGCCAAGACTACCGGAATGAGCAGTTCTTC	CASSQDYRNEQFF
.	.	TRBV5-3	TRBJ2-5	TGTGCCAGAGTCGCCCTGGAGACCCAGTACTTC	CARVALETQYF
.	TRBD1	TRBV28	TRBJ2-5	TGTGCCAGCAGGAAGACAGGGGACGAGACCCAGTACTTC	CASRKTGDETQYF
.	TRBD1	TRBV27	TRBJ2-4	TGTGCCAGCAGTTTATCGGCGACAGGGGGCCGCGGTACCAAAAACATTCAGTACTTC	CASSLSATGGRGTKNIQYF
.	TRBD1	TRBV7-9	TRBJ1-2	TGTGCCAGCAGCTTACCGGGACAGGGTGAAGGAGGGATTGGCTACACCTTC	CASSLPGQGEGGIGYTF
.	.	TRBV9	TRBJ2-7	TGTGCCAGCAGCGTAGCTGCAGCAGGCTACGAGCAGTACTTC	CASSVAAAGYEQYF
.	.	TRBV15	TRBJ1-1	TGTGCCACCAGCAGTATTTCGGGATCTGAAGCTTTCTTT	CATSSISGSEAFF
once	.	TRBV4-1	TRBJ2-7	TGCGCCAGCAGCCAAGAGGAGGGGTGGTACGAGCAGTACTTC	CASSQEEGWYEQYF
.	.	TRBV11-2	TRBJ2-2	TGTGCCAGCAGCTTAGGACAGAACACCGGGGAGCTGTTTTTT	CASSLGQNTGELFF
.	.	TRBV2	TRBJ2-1	TGTGCCAGCAGTGAAGCGCGTAACGGGGGTGAGCAGTTCTTC	CASSEARNGGEQFF
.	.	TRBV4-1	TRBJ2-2	TGCGCCAGCAGCCAAGAATGGTCGGGGACCGGGGAGCTGTTTTTT	CASSQEWSGTGELFF
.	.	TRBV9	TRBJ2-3	TGTGCCAGCAGCGTGGGGGTGGCAGACACAGATACGCAGTATTTT	CASSVGVADTDTQYF
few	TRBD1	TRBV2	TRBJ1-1	TGTGCCAGCAGTGACCACCGGACAGGACTGAACACTGAAGCTTTCTTT	CASSDHRTGLNTEAFF
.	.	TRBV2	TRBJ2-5	TGTGCCAGCAGTAAGGCAGACCAAGAGACCCAGTACTTC	CASSKADQETQYF
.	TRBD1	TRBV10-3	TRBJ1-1	TGTGCCACTCGATTGACGTCCGGGACAGATCACACTGAAGCTTTCTTT	CATRLTSGTDHTEAFF
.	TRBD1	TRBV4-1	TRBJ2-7	TGCGCCAGCAGCCAAGATTTCAGGACAGGAGGTGGATACGAGCAGTACTTC	CASSQDFRTGGGYEQYF
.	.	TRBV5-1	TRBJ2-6	TGCGCCAGCAGCTTGGCGGTCTCTGGGGCCAACGTCCTGACTTTC	CASSLAVSGANVLTF
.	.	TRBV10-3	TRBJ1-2	TGTGCCATCAGTGACCCGGGACTTTACGGGAATGGCTACACCTTC	CAISDPGLYGNGYTF
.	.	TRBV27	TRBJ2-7	TGTGCCAGCAGTATCTGGCGGGGCTTCTACGAGCAGTACTTC	CASSIWRGFYEQYF
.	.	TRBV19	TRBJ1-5	TGTGCCAGCGCCGAGACTAGCAATCAGCCCCAGCATTTT	CASAETSNQPQHF
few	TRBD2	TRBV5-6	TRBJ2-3	TGTGCCAGCAGCTATAGCGGGGGGGCGGTAGATACGCAGTATTTT	CASSYSGGAVDTQYF
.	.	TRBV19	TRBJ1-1	TGTGCCAGTAGTATAGTCTCCGGGACGGGAACTGAAGCTTTCTTT	CASSIVSGTGTEAFF
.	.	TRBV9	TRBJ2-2	TGTGCCAGCAGCTCAACAGGGTCGTGGACCGGGGAGCTGTTTTTT	CASSSTGSWTGELFF
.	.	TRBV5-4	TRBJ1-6	TGTGCCAGCAGCTTAGGATGGGACGGGACTTCACCCCTCCACTTT	CASSLGWDGTSPLHF
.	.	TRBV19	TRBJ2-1	TGTGCCAGTAGTACGGGCGTAGCCTACAATGAGCAGTTCTTC	CASSTGVAYNEQFF
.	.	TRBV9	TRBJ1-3	TGTGCCAGCAGCGTAGACACAAGGGGATACACCATATATTTT	CASSVDTRGYTIYF
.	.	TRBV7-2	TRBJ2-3	TGTGCCAGCAGCTGGAGAGGGAGTGGCAGCACAGATACGCAGTATTTT	CASSWRGSGSTDTQYF
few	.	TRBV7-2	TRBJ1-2	TGTGCCAGCAGCAGGGGTATGGGCCTTAACTATGGCTACACCTTC	CASSRGMGLNYGYTF
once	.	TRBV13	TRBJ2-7	TGTGCCAGCAGCTTAACCGGGAAGGGGTACGAGCAGTACTTC	CASSLTGKGYEQYF
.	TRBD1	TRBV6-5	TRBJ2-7	TGTGCCAGCAGTTACTCGACAGGGGGCGAGCAGTACTTC	CASSYSTGGEQYF
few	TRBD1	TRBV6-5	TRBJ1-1	TGTGCCAGCAGTTACCACAGGGGGTTAGGGAACACTGAAGCTTTCTTT	CASSYHRGLGNTEAFF
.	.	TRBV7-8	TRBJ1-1	TGTGCCAGCAGCTATTCCGGGCCGAACACTGAAGCTTTCTTT	CASSYSGPNTEAFF
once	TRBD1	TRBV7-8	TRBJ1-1	TGTGCCAGCAGCCCCGGGGGAGGGGGCTTCGGAAGAAGATACACTGAAGCTTTCTTT	CASSPGGGGFGRRYTEAFF
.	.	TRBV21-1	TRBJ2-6	TGTGCCAGCAGCGCACACGGCCTAAGAGGACCTGGGGCCAACGTCCTGACTTTC	CASSAHGLRGPGANVLTF
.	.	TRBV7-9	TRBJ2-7	TGTGCCAGCAGCCCGGGTGGGTTGGAATCCTACGAGCAGTACTTC	CASSPGGLESYEQYF
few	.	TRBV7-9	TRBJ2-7	TGTGCCAGCAGCTTCGGACCGGGGTCCTACGAGCAGTACTTC	CASSFGPGSYEQYF
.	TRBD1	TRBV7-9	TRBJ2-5	TGTGCCAGCAGCTTCGGGACAGGAGCCCAAGAGACCCAGTACTTC	CASSFGTGAQETQYF
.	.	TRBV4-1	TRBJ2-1	TGCGCCAGCAGCCAGAGGGGGGATGAGCAGTTCTTC	CASSQRGDEQFF
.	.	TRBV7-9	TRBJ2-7	TGTGCCAGCAGCGTGGGGGGGCCAAGCTACGAGCAGTACTTC	CASSVGGPSYEQYF
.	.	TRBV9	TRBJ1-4	TGTGCCAGCAGCGTAGAGGGATTAGAAGAAAAACTGTTTTTT	CASSVEGLEEKLFF
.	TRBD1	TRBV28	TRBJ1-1	TGTGCCAGCAGTTCCGACCCGGGACAGGGGGCGGCGGACACTGAAGCTTTCTTT	CASSSDPGQGAADTEAFF
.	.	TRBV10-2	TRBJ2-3	TGCGCCAGCAGTGAGGCAGGGGCCTTTAGCACAGATACGCAGTATTTT	CASSEAGAFSTDTQYF
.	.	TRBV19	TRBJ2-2	TGTGCCAGTAGTCTCGGCACCGGGGAGCTGTTTTTT	CASSLGTGELFF
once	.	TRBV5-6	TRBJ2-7	TGTGCCAGCAGCTTGTGGGGACTTCTCTACGAGCAGTACTTC	CASSLWGLLYEQYF
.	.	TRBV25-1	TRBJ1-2	TGTGCCAGCAGTGCCCCGGGACGGTTCTATGGCTACACCTTC	CASSAPGRFYGYTF
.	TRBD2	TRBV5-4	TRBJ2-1	TGTGCCAGCAGCTTGGGTACTAGCGGGGCCCTCAATGAGCAGTTCTTC	CASSLGTSGALNEQFF
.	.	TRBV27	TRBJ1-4	TGTGCCAGCTCACCGAACCGGGGGGAAAAACTGTTTTTT	CASSPNRGEKLFF
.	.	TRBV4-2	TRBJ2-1	TGTGCCAGCAGCCAAGGAGAGGGCTCTGGGTACAATGAGCAGTTCTTC	CASSQGEGSGYNEQFF
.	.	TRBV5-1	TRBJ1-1	TGCGCCAGCTCCGGGGGGGGGAATACTGAAGCTTTCTTT	CASSGGGNTEAFF